Listed below are T cell receptor beta chains from one sample, sequenced in a study of OX40 agonist ivuxolimab in advanced cancers. Assay used: immunoSEQ multiplex PCR; TCRdb lists only in-frame clones, some missing. The table has about 63,000 clones, roughly nine tenths seen once. This specimen was CD4+ or CD8+ T cells sorted from blood, taken in a trial of the OX40 agonist ivuxolimab. The receptor source for this set is an adult with an advanced solid tumor such as melanoma, head and neck, liver or kidney cancer. CDR3s include the opening cysteine and the closing phenylalanine or tryptophan. A D gene is named only where the DNA matches it firmly. Clone size is shown for a subset of rows, as once, few, many or a class of expanded clone.

V: TRBV19
J: TRBJ2-2
D: TRBD2
size: NA
CDR3: CASSTPGGWETGELFF
DNA: TGTGCCAGTAGTACCCCGGGGGGGTGGGAAACCGGGGAGCTGTTTTTT

V: TRBV9
J: TRBJ2-2
D: TRBD1
size: NA
CDR3: CASSDHGQRGPGELFF
DNA: TGTGCCAGCAGCGACCACGGTCAAAGGGGGCCCGGGGAGCTGTTTTTT

V: TRBV27
J: TRBJ1-5
D: TRBD1
size: few
CDR3: CASGQGVNQPQHF
DNA: TGTGCCAGCGGTCAGGGGGTCAATCAGCCCCAGCATTTT

V: TRBV2
J: TRBJ1-5
D: NA
size: NA
CDR3: CASSVYAEQGSGSNQPQHF
DNA: TGTGCCAGCAGTGTTTATGCAGAACAGGGTAGTGGGAGCAATCAGCCCCAGCATTTT

V: TRBV6-5
J: TRBJ1-5
D: NA
size: NA
CDR3: CASSYSTSSNQPQHF
DNA: TGTGCCAGCAGTTACTCGACCAGTAGCAATCAGCCCCAGCATTTT

V: TRBV5-1
J: TRBJ1-6
D: NA
size: NA
CDR3: CASSVRTEPNSPLHF
DNA: TGCGCCAGCAGCGTTCGGACGGAGCCGAATTCACCCCTCCACTTT

V: TRBV28
J: TRBJ1-1
D: NA
size: once
CDR3: CASSPPPTENTEAFF
DNA: TGTGCCAGCAGTCCCCCCCCAACAGAGAACACTGAAGCTTTCTTT

V: TRBV4-1
J: TRBJ2-7
D: TRBD2
size: NA
CDR3: CASSQDHGRAGLYEQYF
DNA: TGCGCCAGCAGCCAAGATCACGGGAGGGCCGGGCTGTACGAGCAGTACTTC

V: TRBV19
J: TRBJ1-1
D: TRBD1
size: NA
CDR3: CASSQGQGQTEAFF
DNA: TGTGCCAGTAGCCAAGGACAGGGACAAACTGAAGCTTTCTTT

V: TRBV29-1
J: TRBJ2-7
D: NA
size: NA
CDR3: CSVADGYEQYF
DNA: TGCAGCGTCGCGGACGGCTACGAGCAGTACTTC